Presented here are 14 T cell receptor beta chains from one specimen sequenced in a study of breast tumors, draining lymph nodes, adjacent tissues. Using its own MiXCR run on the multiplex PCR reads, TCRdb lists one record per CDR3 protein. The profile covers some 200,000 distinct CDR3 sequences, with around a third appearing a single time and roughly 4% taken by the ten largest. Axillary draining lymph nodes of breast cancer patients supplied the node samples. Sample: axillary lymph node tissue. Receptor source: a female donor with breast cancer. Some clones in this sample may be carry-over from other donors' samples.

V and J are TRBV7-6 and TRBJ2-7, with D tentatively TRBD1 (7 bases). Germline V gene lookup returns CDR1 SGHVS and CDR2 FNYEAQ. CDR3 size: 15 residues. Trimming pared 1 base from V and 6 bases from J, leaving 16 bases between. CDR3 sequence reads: CASSLDAGGLGEQYF. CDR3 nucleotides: TGTGCCAGCAGCTTAGACGCAGGGGGGCTAGGCGAGCAGTACTTC.

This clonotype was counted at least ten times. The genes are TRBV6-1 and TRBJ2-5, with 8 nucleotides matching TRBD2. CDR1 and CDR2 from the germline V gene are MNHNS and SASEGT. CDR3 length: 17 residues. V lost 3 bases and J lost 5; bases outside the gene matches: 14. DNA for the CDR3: TGTGCCAGCAGTGATAGGGCCCGACTAGCGCGGGGGGAGACCCAGTACTTC. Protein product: CASSDRARLARGETQYF.

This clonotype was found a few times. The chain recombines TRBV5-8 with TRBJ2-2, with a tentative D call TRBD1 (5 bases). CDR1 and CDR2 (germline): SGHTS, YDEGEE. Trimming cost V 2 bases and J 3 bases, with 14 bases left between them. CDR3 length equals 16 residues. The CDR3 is CASSFGRALDTGELFF. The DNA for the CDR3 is TGTGCCAGCAGCTTTGGCAGGGCGCTCGACACCGGGGAGCTGTTTTTT.

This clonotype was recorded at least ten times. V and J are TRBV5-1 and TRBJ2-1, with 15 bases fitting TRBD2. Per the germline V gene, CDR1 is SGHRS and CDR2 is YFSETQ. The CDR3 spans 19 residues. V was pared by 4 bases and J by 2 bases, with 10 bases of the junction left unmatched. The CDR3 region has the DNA TGCGCCAGCAGCGGGGGGACTAGCGGGGGGCCTCGTACCTACAATGAGCAGTTCTTC. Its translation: CASSGGTSGGPRTYNEQFF.

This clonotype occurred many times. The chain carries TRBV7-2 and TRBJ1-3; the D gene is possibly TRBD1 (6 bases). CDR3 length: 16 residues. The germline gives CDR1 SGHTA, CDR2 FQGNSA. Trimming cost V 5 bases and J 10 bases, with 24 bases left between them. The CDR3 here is CASSAGRTVNERTIYF. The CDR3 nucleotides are TGTGCCAGCAGCGCCGGAAGGACAGTAAACGAGAGGACCATATATTTT. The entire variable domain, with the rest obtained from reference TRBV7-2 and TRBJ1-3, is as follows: GAGVSQSPSNKVTEKGKDVELRCDPISGHTALYWYRQSLGQGLEFLIYFQGNSAPDKSGLPSDRFSAERTGGSVSTLTIQRTQQEDSAVYLCASSAGRTVNERTIYFGEGSWLTVV.

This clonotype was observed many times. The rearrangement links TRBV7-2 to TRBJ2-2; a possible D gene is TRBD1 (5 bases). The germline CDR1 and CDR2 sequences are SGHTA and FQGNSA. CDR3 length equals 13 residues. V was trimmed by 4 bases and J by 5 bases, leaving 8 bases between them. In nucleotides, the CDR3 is TGTGCCAGCAGCTACAGGAAGACCGGGGAGCTGTTTTTT. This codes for CASSYRKTGELFF.

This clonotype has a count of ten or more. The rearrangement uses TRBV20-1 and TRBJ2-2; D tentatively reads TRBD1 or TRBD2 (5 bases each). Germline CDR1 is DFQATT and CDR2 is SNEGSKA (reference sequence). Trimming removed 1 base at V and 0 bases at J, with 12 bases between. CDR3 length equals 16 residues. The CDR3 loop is CSARGGATSNTGELFF. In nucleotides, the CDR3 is TGCAGTGCTAGAGGAGGGGCGACTTCGAACACCGGGGAGCTGTTTTTT.

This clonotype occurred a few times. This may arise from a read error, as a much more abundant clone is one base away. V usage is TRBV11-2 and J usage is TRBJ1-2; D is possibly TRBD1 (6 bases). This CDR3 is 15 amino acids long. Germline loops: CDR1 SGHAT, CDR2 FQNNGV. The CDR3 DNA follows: TGTGCCAGCAGCTTAGACCCCAGGGGCAACTATGGCTACATCTTC. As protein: CASSLDPRGNYGYIF.

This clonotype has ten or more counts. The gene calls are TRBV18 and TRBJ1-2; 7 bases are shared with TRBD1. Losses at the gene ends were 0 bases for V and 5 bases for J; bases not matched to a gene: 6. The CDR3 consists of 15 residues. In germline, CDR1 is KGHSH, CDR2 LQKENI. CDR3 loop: CASSPPGDSGYGYTF. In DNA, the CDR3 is TGTGCCAGCTCACCACCGGGGGACAGTGGATATGGCTACACCTTC.

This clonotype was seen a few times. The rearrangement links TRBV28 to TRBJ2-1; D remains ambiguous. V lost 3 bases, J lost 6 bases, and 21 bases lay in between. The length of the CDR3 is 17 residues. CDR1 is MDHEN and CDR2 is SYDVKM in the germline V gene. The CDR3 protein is CASSLKQDPYYPNEQFF. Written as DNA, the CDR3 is TGTGCCAGCAGTTTGAAGCAGGACCCCTACTACCCCAATGAGCAGTTCTTC. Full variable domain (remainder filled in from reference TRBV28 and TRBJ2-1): DVKVTQSSRYLVKRTGEKVFLECVQDMDHENMFWYRQDPGLGLRLIYFSYDVKMKEKGDIPEGYSVSREKKERFSLILESASTNQTSMYLCASSLKQDPYYPNEQFFGPGTRLTVL.

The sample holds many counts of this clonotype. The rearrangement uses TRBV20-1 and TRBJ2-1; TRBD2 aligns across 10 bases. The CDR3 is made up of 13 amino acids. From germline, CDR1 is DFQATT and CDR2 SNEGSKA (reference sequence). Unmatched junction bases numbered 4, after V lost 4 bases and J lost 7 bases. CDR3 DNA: TGCAGTGCTACCCGACTAGCGGGTAATGAGCAGTTCTTC. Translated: CSATRLAGNEQFF.

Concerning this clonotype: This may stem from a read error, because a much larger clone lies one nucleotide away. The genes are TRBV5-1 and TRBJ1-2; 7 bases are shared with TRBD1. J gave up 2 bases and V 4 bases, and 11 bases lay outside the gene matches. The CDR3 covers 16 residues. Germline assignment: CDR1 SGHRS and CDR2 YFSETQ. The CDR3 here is CASSRETGAHNYGYTF. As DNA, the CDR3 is TGCGCCAGCAGCAGAGAAACAGGGGCCCACAACTATGGCTACACCTTC.

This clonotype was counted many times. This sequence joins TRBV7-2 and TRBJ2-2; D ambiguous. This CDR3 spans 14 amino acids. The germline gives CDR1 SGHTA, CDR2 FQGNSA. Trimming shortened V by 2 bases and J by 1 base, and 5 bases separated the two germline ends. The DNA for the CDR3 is TGTGCCAGCAGCTTAACTGGGAACACCGGGGAGCTGTTTTTT. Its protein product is CASSLTGNTGELFF.

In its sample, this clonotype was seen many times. This CDR3 is CASSLRTGGYTF. The CDR3 DNA follows: TGTGCCAGCAGCTTAAGGACAGGGGGCTACACCTTC. The rearrangement uses TRBV5-6 and TRBJ1-2; 8 nucleotides line up with TRBD1. V gave up 2 bases and J gave up 8 bases; unmatched junction bases: 2. There are 12 residues in the CDR3. CDR1 is SGHDT and CDR2 is YYEEEE in the germline V gene.